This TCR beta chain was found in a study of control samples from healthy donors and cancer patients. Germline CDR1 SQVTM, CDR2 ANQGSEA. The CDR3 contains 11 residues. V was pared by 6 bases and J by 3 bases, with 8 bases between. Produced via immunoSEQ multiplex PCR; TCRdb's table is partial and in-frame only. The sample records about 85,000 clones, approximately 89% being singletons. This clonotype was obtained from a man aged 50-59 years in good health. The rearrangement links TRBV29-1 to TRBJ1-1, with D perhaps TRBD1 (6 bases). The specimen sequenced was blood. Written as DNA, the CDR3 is TGCAGCGTACAGGGATACACTGAAGCTTTCTTT. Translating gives CSVQGYTEAFF.